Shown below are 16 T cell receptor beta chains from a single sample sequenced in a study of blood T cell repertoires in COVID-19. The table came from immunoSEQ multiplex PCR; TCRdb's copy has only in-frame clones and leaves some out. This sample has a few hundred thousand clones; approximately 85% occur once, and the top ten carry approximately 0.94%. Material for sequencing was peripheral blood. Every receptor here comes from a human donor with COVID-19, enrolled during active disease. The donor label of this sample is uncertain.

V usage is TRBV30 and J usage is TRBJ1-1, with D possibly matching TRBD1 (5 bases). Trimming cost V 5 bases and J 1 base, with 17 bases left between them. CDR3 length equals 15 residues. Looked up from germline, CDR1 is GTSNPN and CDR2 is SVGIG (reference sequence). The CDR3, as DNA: TGTGCCTGGGGGACCCTAGCCTCGGGGAACACTGAAGCTTTCTTT. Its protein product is CAWGTLASGNTEAFF.

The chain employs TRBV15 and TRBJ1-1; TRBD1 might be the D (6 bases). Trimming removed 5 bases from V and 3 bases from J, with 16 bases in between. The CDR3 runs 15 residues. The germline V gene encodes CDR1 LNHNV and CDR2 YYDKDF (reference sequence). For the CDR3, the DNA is TGTGCCACCAGCGGGGGTTATCAGGGGTACACTGAAGCTTTCTTT. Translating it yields CATSGGYQGYTEAFF.

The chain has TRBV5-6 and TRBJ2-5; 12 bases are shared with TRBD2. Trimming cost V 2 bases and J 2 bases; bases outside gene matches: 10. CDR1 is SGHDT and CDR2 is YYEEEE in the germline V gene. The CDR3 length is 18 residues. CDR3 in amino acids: CASSLILAGGPGQETQYF. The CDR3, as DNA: TGTGCCAGCAGCTTAATTCTAGCGGGAGGGCCAGGGCAAGAGACCCAGTACTTC. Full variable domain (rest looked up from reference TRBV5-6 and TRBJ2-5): DAGVTQSPTHLIKTRGQQVTLRCSPKSGHDTVSWYQQALGQGPQFIFQYYEEEERQRGNFPDRFSGHQFPNYSSELNVNALLLGDSALYLCASSLILAGGPGQETQYFGPGTRLLVL.

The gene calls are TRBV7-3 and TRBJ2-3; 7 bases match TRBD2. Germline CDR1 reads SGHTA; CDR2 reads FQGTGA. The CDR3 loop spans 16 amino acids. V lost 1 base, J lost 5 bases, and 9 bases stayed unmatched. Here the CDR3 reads CASSLSRGRAGDTQYF. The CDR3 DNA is TGTGCCAGCAGCTTAAGTCGAGGGAGGGCAGGAGATACGCAGTATTTT.

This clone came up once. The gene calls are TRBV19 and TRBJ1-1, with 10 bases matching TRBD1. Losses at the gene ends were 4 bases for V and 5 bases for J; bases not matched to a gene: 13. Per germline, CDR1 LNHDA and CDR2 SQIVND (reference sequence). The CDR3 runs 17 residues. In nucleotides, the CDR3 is TGTGCCAGTAGTAGCGGGACAGGGGTTGGGTCTCGGACTGAAGCTTTCTTT. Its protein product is CASSSGTGVGSRTEAFF.

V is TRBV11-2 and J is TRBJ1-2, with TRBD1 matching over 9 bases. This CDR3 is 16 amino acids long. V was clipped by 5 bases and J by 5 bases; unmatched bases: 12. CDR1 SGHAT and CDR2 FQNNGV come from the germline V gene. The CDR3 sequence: CASSPGTGYNGYGYTF. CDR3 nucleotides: TGTGCCAGCAGCCCGGGGACAGGGTATAATGGGTATGGCTACACCTTC.

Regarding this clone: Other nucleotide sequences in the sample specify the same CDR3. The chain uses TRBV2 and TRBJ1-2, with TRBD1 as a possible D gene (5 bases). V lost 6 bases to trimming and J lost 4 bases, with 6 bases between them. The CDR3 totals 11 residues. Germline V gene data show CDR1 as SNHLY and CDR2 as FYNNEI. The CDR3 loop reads CASRQVYGYTF. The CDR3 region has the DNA TGTGCCAGCAGACAGGTCTATGGCTACACCTTC.

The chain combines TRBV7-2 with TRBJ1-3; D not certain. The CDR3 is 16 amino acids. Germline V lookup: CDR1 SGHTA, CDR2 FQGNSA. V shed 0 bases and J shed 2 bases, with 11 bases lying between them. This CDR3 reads CASSLALFGAGNTIYF. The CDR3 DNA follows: TGTGCCAGCAGCTTAGCGTTGTTCGGGGCTGGAAACACCATATATTTT.

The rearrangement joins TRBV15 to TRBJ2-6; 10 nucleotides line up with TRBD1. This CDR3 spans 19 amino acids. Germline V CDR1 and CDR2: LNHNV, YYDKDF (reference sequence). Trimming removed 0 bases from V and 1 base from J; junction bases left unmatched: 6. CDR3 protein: CATSRDGTGELSGANVLTF. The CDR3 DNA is TGTGCCACCAGCAGAGATGGGACAGGGGAGTTGTCTGGGGCCAACGTCCTGACTTTC.

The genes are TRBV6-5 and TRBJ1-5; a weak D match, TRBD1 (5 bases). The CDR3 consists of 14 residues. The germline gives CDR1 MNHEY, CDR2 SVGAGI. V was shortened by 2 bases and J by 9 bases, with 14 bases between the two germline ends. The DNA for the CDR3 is TGTGCCAGCAGTTACGGGACTGAGGGGTGGCCCCAGCATTTT. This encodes CASSYGTEGWPQHF.

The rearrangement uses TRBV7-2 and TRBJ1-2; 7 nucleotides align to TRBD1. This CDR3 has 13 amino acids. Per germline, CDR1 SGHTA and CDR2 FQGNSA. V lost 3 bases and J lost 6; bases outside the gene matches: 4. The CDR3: CASSLTGRNGYTF. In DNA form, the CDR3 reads TGTGCCAGCAGCTTGACAGGGAGAAATGGCTACACCTTC.

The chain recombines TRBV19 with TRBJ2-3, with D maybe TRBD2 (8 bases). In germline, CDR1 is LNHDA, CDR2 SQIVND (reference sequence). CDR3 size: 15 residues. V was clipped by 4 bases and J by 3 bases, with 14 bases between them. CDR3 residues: CASSTLAGQTDTQYF. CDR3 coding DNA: TGTGCCAGTAGTACGTTAGCGGGACAGACAGATACGCAGTATTTT.

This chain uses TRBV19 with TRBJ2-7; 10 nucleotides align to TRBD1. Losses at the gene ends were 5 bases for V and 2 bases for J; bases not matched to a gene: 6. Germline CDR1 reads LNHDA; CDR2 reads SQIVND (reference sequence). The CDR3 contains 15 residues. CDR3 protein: CASSARQGAAYEQYF. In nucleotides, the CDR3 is TGTGCCAGTAGTGCGCGACAGGGGGCTGCCTACGAGCAGTACTTC. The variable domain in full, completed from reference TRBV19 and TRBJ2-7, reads DGGITQSPKYLFRKEGQNVTLSCEQNLNHDAMYWYRQDPGQGLRLIYYSQIVNDFQKGDIAEGYSVSREKKESFPLTVTSAQKNPTAFYLCASSARQGAAYEQYFGPGTRLTVT.

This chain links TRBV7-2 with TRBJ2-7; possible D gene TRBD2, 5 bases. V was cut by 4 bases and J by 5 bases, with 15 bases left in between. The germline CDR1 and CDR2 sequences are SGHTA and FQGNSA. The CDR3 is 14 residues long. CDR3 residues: CASSSGDRIHEQYF. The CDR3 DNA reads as TGTGCCAGCAGCTCCGGGGATCGTATCCACGAGCAGTACTTC.

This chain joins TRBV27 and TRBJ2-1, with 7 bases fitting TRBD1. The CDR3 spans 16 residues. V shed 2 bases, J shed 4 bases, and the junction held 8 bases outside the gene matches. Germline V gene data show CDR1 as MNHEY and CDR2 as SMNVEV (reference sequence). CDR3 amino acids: CASSLRIGGGYNEQFF. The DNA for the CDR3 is TGTGCCAGCAGTTTACGTATAGGGGGCGGATACAATGAGCAGTTCTTC.

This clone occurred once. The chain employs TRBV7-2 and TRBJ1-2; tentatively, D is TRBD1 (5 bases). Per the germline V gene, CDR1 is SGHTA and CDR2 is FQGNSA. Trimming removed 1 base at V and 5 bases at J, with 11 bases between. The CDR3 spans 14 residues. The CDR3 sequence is CASSLDRNTYGYTF. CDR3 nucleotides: TGTGCCAGCAGCTTAGACAGGAACACTTATGGCTACACCTTC.